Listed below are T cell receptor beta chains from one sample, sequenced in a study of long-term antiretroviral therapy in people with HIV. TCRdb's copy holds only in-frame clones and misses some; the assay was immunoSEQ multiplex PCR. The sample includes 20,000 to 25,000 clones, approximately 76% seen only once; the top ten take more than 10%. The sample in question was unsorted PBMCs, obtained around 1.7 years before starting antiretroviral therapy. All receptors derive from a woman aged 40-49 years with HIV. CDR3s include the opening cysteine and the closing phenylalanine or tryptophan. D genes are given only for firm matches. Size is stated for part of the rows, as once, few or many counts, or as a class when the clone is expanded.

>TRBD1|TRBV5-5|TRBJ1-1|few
TGTGCCAGCAGAGCAGGGGGGAACACTGAAGCTTTCTTT
CASRAGGNTEAFF
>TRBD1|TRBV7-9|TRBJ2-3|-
TGTGCCAGCAGCCGGACAGGGGGCACAGATACGCAGTATTTT
CASSRTGGTDTQYF
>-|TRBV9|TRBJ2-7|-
TGTGCCAGCAGCGTAGCCGGGGGGCTAACCTACGAGCAGTACTTC
CASSVAGGLTYEQYF
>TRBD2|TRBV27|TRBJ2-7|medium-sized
TGTGCCAGCAGTCTAGGTGGGGGCGGGAGGTGGTACGAGCAGTACTTC
CASSLGGGGRWYEQYF
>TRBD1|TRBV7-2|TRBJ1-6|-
TGTGCCAGCAGCAACCGGGACAGGGGTGCAACCCTCCACTTT
CASSNRDRGATLHF
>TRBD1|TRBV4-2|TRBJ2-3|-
TGTGCCAGCAGCCAAAACCACAGGGGGCCGGGCACAGATACGCAGTATTTT
CASSQNHRGPGTDTQYF
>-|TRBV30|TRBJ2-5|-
TGTGCCTGGAGTGGACTAGACTACCAAGAGACCCAGTACTTC
CAWSGLDYQETQYF
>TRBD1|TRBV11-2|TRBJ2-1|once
TGTGCCAGCAGCCCGGACAGGGACAATGAGCAGTTCTTC
CASSPDRDNEQFF
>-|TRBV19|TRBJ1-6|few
TGTGCCAGTAGCCGCAGCAGTTCACCCCTCCACTTT
CASSRSSSPLHF
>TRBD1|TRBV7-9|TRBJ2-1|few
TGTGCCAGCAGCCCGCCGGGACAGGCTGCCAATGAGCAGTTCTTC
CASSPPGQAANEQFF
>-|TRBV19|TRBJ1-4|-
TGTGCCAGTAGTATCGGAGTTCAACTGATCTCATTT
CASSIGVQLISF
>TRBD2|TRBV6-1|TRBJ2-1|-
TGTGCCAGTAGCGGGAGGTCCTACAATGAGCAGTTCTTC
CASSGRSYNEQFF
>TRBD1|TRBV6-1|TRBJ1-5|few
TGTGCCACCGATTCCGGGACAGTCTATAATCAGCCCCAGCATTTT
CATDSGTVYNQPQHF
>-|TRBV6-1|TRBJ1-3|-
TGTGCCAGCAGTGTGACCGGGACATCTGGAAACACCATATATTTT
CASSVTGTSGNTIYF
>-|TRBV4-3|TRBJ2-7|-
TGCGCCAGCAGCCAAGATAACGGGGGAGCTCCCTACGAGCAGTACTTC
CASSQDNGGAPYEQYF
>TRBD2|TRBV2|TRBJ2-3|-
TGTGCGGAGCGGGGGGCCTCAGATACGCAGTATTTT
CAERGASDTQYF